This T cell receptor (beta chain) was found in a study of a mutant IDH1 vaccine in newly diagnosed glioma. Study-level background: Patients got their first vaccination 4-6 weeks after radiotherapy alone, or with temozolomide cycles. Visits V12 and V13 fell at weeks 35 and 47, respectively.

Documented time point: week 35, safety follow-up. In every dose of vaccine, 300 ug of mutant IDH1 20-mer peptide was given alongside topical imiquimod. This clone has only a few counts. Antigen: not known. TCRdb's copy holds only in-frame clones and misses some; the assay was immunoSEQ multiplex PCR. Altogether 30,000 or so clones are present, roughly 80% being singletons, with the ten largest covering around 7%. V shed 4 bases and J shed 1 base, with 13 bases lying between them. In germline, CDR1 is SGHDN, CDR2 FVKESK. This CDR3 is 15 amino acids long. The chain carries TRBV14 and TRBJ1-1; maybe TRBD1 (5 bases). Here the sequenced sample was PBMCs, taken from a glioma patient whose treatment included an IDH1 peptide vaccine. This receptor was obtained from a young woman with glioma. CDR3 amino acids: CASSPYWGPNTEAFF. Here the CDR3 DNA reads TGTGCCAGCAGCCCCTATTGGGGACCGAACACTGAAGCTTTCTTT.